The 21 T cell receptor beta chains reported below all come from one sample, sequenced in a study of blood T cell repertoires in COVID-19. The method was immunoSEQ multiplex PCR; TCRdb's version includes in-frame clones alone and lacks a portion of them. The table includes 500,000 or so clones, roughly 87% detected once. Sequencing was performed on PBMCs or T cells enriched from blood (not recorded which). These receptors were obtained from a woman aged 18-35 years who had recovered from COVID-19.

The chain employs TRBV5-4 and TRBJ1-2; TRBD1 matches at 7 bases. The V and J ends lost 5 bases and 3 bases, in that order; junction bases with no gene match: 4. The CDR3 has 13 residues. The germline V gene has CDR1 SGHNT and CDR2 YYREEE (reference sequence). DNA of the CDR3: TGTGCCAGCAGAACGACAGGGTACTATGGCTACACCTTC. This encodes CASRTTGYYGYTF. Looking up the rest from reference TRBV5-4 and TRBJ1-2 gives the full variable domain: ETGVTQSPTHLIKTRGQQVTLRCSSQSGHNTVSWYQQALGQGPQFIFQYYREEENGRGNFPPRFSGLQFPNYSSELNVNALELDDSALYLCASRTTGYYGYTFGSGTRLTVV.

The V gene is TRBV7-8, the J gene TRBJ1-1; D perhaps matches TRBD1 (6 bases). Between the trimmed V and J ends, which lost 6 bases and 0 bases, there was a span of 14 bases. CDR3 length equals 15 residues. CDR1 SGHVS and CDR2 FQNEAQ come from the germline V gene. CDR3 region: CASSNYRAMNTEAFF. The CDR3 region has the DNA TGTGCCAGCAGTAATTACAGGGCGATGAACACTGAAGCTTTCTTT.

CDR3 coding DNA: TGTGCCAGCAGTTTGAGGGGGCAGCCCCAGCATTTT. Its protein product is CASSLRGQPQHF. The genes are TRBV27 and TRBJ1-5; a weak D match, TRBD1 (6 bases). Germline values: CDR1 MNHEY, CDR2 SMNVEV (reference sequence). Deletions cut 3 bases from V and 7 bases from J, with 7 bases between. This CDR3 is 12 amino acids long.

The chain recombines TRBV29-1 with TRBJ2-7; tentatively, D is TRBD1 (6 bases). The CDR3 has 13 amino acids. Trimming left V 3 bases short and J 4 bases short, with 13 bases between. Germline lookup yields CDR1 SQVTM and CDR2 ANQGSEA. CDR3 in DNA: TGCAGCGTTGAGGGGCAAGGGGGATACGAGCAGTACTTC. Translation gives CSVEGQGGYEQYF.

CDR3 in DNA: TGCGCCAGCAGTGGGGTTCGGGGTAGCCCCGGGGAGCTGTTTTTT. Translating it yields CASSGVRGSPGELFF. V and J are TRBV5-1 and TRBJ2-2; weak D call: TRBD2 (5 bases). The CDR3 runs 15 residues. Per the germline V gene, CDR1 is SGHRS and CDR2 is YFSETQ. V was clipped by 5 bases and J by 6 bases, with 17 bases between them.

A word on this clone: The same CDR3 arises from other DNA sequences in this sample as well. The J gene is TRBJ1-1, the V gene TRBV5-6; D is ambiguous. Between the trimmed V and J ends, which lost 0 bases and 2 bases, there was a span of 5 bases. The CDR3 consists of 13 residues. In germline, CDR1 is SGHDT, CDR2 YYEEEE. CDR3 loop: CASSLGPNTEAFF. For the CDR3, the DNA is TGTGCCAGCAGCTTGGGGCCAAACACTGAAGCTTTCTTT. The entire variable domain, with the rest obtained from reference TRBV5-6 and TRBJ1-1, is as follows: DAGVTQSPTHLIKTRGQQVTLRCSPKSGHDTVSWYQQALGQGPQFIFQYYEEEERQRGNFPDRFSGHQFPNYSSELNVNALLLGDSALYLCASSLGPNTEAFFGQGTRLTVV.

V and J are TRBV27 and TRBJ1-6, with D uncertain. CDR3 length equals 14 residues. Germline assignment: CDR1 MNHEY and CDR2 SMNVEV (reference sequence). V was cut by 6 bases and J by 8 bases, with 14 bases left in between. CDR3 amino acids: CASSAQDYHSPLHF. In nucleotides, the CDR3 is TGTGCCAGCAGCGCCCAGGACTACCATTCACCCCTCCACTTT.

This clone has just one count. Other DNA sequences in the sample encode the same CDR3. The gene calls are TRBV12-3 or TRBV12-4 and TRBJ1-5; D gene unclear. The CDR3 is 12 amino acids. The V and J ends lost 2 bases and 5 bases respectively, with 4 bases between them. In DNA, the CDR3 is TGTGCCAGCAGTTTAATAGATCAGCCCCAGCATTTT. Residues: CASSLIDQPQHF.

The CDR3 sequence is CATIREGGNQPQHF. CDR3 DNA: TGTGCCACCATTCGTGAGGGGGGCAATCAGCCCCAGCATTTT. The rearrangement joins TRBV24-1 to TRBJ1-5; D perhaps matches TRBD1 (6 bases). This CDR3 has 14 amino acids. Between the trimmed V and J ends, which lost 8 bases and 2 bases, there was a span of 12 bases. Germline V CDR1 and CDR2: KGHDR, SFDVKD.

The rearrangement joins TRBV19 to TRBJ1-5; no clear D. Germline CDR1 LNHDA, CDR2 SQIVND (reference sequence). The CDR3 spans 17 residues. Trimming took 3 bases from V and 3 from J, leaving 18 bases between them. This CDR3 reads CASSMTFGGPLNQPQHF. The CDR3 DNA reads TGTGCCAGTAGTATGACCTTCGGAGGCCCCCTCAATCAGCCCCAGCATTTT.

CDR3 sequence: CASSQAGAPTDTQYF. The CDR3 DNA sequence: TGCGCCAGCAGTCAAGCGGGGGCCCCCACAGATACGCAGTATTTT. The chain uses TRBV5-1 and TRBJ2-3; TRBD2 aligns across 8 bases. CDR3 length: 15 amino acids. V lost 5 bases, J lost 2 bases, and 7 bases stayed unmatched. Looked up from germline, CDR1 is SGHRS and CDR2 is YFSETQ.

The chain employs TRBV5-4 and TRBJ2-2; 13 nucleotides line up with TRBD2. V trimming: 3 bases; J trimming: 3 bases; junction bases outside the gene matches: 5. The germline CDR1 and CDR2 sequences are SGHNT and YYREEE (reference sequence). The CDR3 is 17 amino acids. The CDR3 here is CASSSLTSGGYTGELFF. CDR3 nucleotide sequence: TGTGCCAGCAGCTCGTTGACTAGCGGGGGGTACACCGGGGAGCTGTTTTTT.

This chain uses TRBV6-5 with TRBJ2-7; D not resolved. Germline CDR1 reads MNHEY; CDR2 reads SVGAGI. This CDR3 is 11 amino acids long. V lost 5 bases and J lost 1, with 3 bases in between. The CDR3 coding sequence is TGTGCCAGCAGTACATCCTACGAGCAGTACTTC. It is translated as CASSTSYEQYF.

A few counts support this clone. The V gene is TRBV27, the J gene TRBJ2-2; D unclear. Trimming shortened V by 6 bases and J by 6 bases, and 11 bases separated the two germline ends. CDR1 is MNHEY and CDR2 is SMNVEV in the germline V gene (reference sequence). The CDR3 is made up of 13 amino acids. The CDR3 DNA reads TGTGCCAGCAGCCTAACGATTCCCGGGGAGCTGTTTTTT. This encodes CASSLTIPGELFF.

V is TRBV5-1 and J is TRBJ1-2, with D perhaps matching TRBD1 (6 bases). The CDR3 contains 14 residues. CDR1 is SGHRS, CDR2 YFSETQ, per germline. Deletions cut 2 bases from V and 6 bases from J, with 14 bases between. CDR3 nucleotide sequence: TGCGCCAGCAGCTTAGAAGGGGGGGATGATGGCTACACCTTC. This codes for CASSLEGGDDGYTF. Combining the CDR3 with reference TRBV5-1 and TRBJ1-2 gives the whole variable domain KAGVTQTPRYLIKTRGQQVTLSCSPISGHRSVSWYQQTPGQGLQFLFEYFSETQRNKGNFPGRFSGRQFSNSRSEMNVSTLELGDSALYLCASSLEGGDDGYTFGSGTRLTVV.

The chain couples TRBV10-2 to TRBJ1-6; 8 positions match TRBD1. The CDR3 has 15 amino acids. CDR1 is WSHSY and CDR2 is SAAADI in the germline V gene. Losses at the gene ends were 6 bases for V and 5 bases for J; bases not matched to a gene: 6. Here the CDR3 reads CASSPVGQDNSPLHF. The CDR3 coding sequence is TGCGCCAGCAGCCCAGTGGGACAGGATAATTCACCCCTCCACTTT.

The chain is built from TRBV20-1 and TRBJ1-2; TRBD1 matches at 8 bases. Trimming removed 6 bases from V and 4 bases from J; junction bases left unmatched: 1. The CDR3 contains 11 residues. CDR1 and CDR2 from the germline V gene are DFQATT and SNEGSKA (reference sequence). CDR3 amino acids: CSAQGGYGYTF. CDR3 DNA: TGCAGTGCACAGGGGGGCTATGGCTACACCTTC.

The CDR3 bases are TGTGCCAGCAGTCGGGGTGGACTAGCTGTCATAAGCTCCTACAATGAGCAGTTCTTC. Encoded protein: CASSRGGLAVISSYNEQFF. This chain links TRBV6-6 with TRBJ2-1, with 8 nucleotides matching TRBD2. Germline values: CDR1 MNHNY, CDR2 SVGAGI (reference sequence). With 5 bases clipped from V and 0 bases from J, the junction kept 15 bases outside the gene matches. There are 19 residues in the CDR3.

V gene TRBV6-6 combines with J gene TRBJ1-2; D call uncertain. Germline lookup yields CDR1 MNHNY and CDR2 SVGAGI (reference sequence). V dropped 3 bases and J dropped 2 bases, with 13 bases sitting between them. The CDR3 is made up of 15 amino acids. CDR3 sequence (DNA): TGTGCCAGCAGTTATATGCCTTCGGGGAACTATGGCTACACCTTC. This sequence encodes CASSYMPSGNYGYTF.

This clone is a singleton in its sample. The chain uses TRBV3-1 (or the pseudogene TRBV3-2) and TRBJ1-2, with D tentatively TRBD1 (5 bases). The germline V and J ends were trimmed by 0 bases and 7 bases, with 15 bases remaining between them. This CDR3 contains 15 residues. The germline V gene has CDR1 LGHDT and CDR2 YNNKEL (reference sequence). CDR3 loop: CASSQDVSGNRGYTF. CDR3 coding DNA: TGTGCCAGCAGCCAAGATGTGTCAGGGAATCGTGGCTACACCTTC.

The chain combines TRBV10-3 with TRBJ2-7; TRBD2 agrees at 12 bases. V was pared by 6 bases and J by 1 base, with 1 base of the junction left unmatched. Germline lookup yields CDR1 ENHRY and CDR2 SYGVKD. This CDR3 is built from 14 residues. CDR3 sequence reads: CAISTSGGSYEQYF. The CDR3 DNA is TGTGCCATCAGCACTAGCGGGGGGTCCTACGAGCAGTACTTC.